This T cell receptor (beta chain) was profiled in a study of cytomegalovirus exposure and HLA in healthy donors. Overall study findings and caveats: The study designated around 150 TCR beta chains cytomegalovirus-associated.

As to this clone: Its antigen is still unknown.

Using immunoSEQ multiplex PCR, the repertoire was profiled, and TCRdb retains in-frame clones only, with some absent. In the table there are 60,000 to 65,000 clones, 85% to 95% of which are singletons. This TCR derives from a woman between 18 and 29 years old in good health and CMV-seropositive. Sequenced: PBMCs.

The CDR3 here is CASSENLKPGTTNEQFF. The CDR3 region has the DNA TGTGCCAGCAGTGAAAACCTGAAACCTGGGACTACCAATGAGCAGTTCTTC. The chain carries TRBV2 and TRBJ2-1, with TRBD2 matching 7 bases. Germline assignment: CDR1 SNHLY and CDR2 FYNNEI. V trimming: 2 bases; J trimming: 6 bases; junction bases outside the gene matches: 13. The CDR3 consists of 17 residues.